The source of this T cell receptor (beta chain) is a study of CD8 T cells in ankylosing spondylitis. Study findings and constraints: A number of the motif variants had already been described in reactive arthritis synovial fluid and blood. Peripheral blood held disease-linked clones only at relatively low frequency, and these were CD8+.

Quantitative 5'-RACE with molecular barcodes produced the TCR beta libraries. Each CDR3 protein is one row after TCRdb ran MiXCR on the 5' RACE reads. The table includes 150,000 to 200,000 distinct CDR3 sequences, roughly 11% detected once. A remark on this clonotype: The antigen is not known.

The CDR3 consists of 17 residues. V was trimmed by 0 bases and J by 3 bases, leaving 15 bases between them. Germline-derived CDR1 and CDR2 are MNHEY and SMNVEV (reference sequence). Sequencing input: blood, either unsorted or a sorted T cell fraction (not recorded which). This sequence originates from a male donor with ankylosing spondylitis or in good health (not recorded which). This chain links TRBV27 with TRBJ1-5; possible D gene TRBD1, 6 bases. The CDR3 sequence: CASSLSGGKGNNQPQHF. In nucleotides, the CDR3 is TGTGCCAGCAGTTTATCAGGGGGAAAAGGCAACAATCAGCCCCAGCATTTT.